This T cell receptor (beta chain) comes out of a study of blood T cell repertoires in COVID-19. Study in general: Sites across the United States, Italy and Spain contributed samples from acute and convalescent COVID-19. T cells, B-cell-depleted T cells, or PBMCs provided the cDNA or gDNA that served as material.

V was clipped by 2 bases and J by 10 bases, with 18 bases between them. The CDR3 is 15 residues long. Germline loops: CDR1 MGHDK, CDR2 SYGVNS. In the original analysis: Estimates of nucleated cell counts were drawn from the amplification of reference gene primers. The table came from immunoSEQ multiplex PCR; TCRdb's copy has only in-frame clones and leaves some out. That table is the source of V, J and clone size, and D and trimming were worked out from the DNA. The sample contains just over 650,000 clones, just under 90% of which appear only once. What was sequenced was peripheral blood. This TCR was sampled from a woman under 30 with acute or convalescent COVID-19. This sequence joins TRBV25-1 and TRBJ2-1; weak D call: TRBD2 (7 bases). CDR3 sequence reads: CASSEVTGGPREQFF. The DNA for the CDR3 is TGTGCCAGCAGTGAAGTTACGGGGGGCCCTCGGGAGCAGTTCTTC.